The entry that follows covers one TCR beta chain sequence. Its antigen is as yet unknown. Different DNA sequences within this sample yield the same CDR3. The sample belongs to a study of shared clonotypes between healthy human individuals. General observations from the study: Sorted-subset sequencing was shown by rarefaction to be incomplete despite large depth.

Around 200 ng DNA, tens of thousands of T cell genomes, went into each sorted-subset replicate PCR. The assay was immunoSEQ multiplex PCR, and TCRdb's table has in-frame clones only and misses some. The profile shows about 550,000 clones, around 95% of them singletons. The V gene lost 3 bases and the J gene lost 1 base, with 7 bases spanning the gap. Germline-derived CDR1 and CDR2 are SQVTM and ANQGSEA. The CDR3 consists of 12 residues. CD8 cells classed as naive were CD45RO-negative and positively selected for CCR7, excluding terminally differentiated effector memory CD45RA+ cells. This sequence was found in a woman under 40 in good health. Sequencing input: naive CD8+ T cells sorted from blood. This chain connects TRBV29-1 to TRBJ2-7, with a tentative D call TRBD1 (5 bases). DNA of the CDR3: TGCAGCGTTGAGGACAAATCCTACGAGCAGTACTTC. It encodes CSVEDKSYEQYF.